One sample yielded the 13 T cell receptor beta chains listed below, sequenced in a study of radiotherapy plus CTLA-4 blockade in lung cancer. Clones were read by immunoSEQ multiplex PCR, and TCRdb kept only the in-frame ones, dropping some. The table shows about 62,000 clones, with 70% to 80% occurring only once. Sequencing was performed on peripheral blood, taken from a patient treated with radiotherapy plus ipilimumab. These receptors all stem from a human donor with non-small cell lung cancer who had a complete response to radiotherapy plus ipilimumab.

This chain links TRBV12-5 with TRBJ1-1; perhaps TRBD1 as D (5 bases). CDR3 length: 14 amino acids. V was pared by 11 bases and J by 0 bases, with 16 bases between. CDR1 LGHNT and CDR2 FRNRAP come from the germline V gene. This CDR3 reads CASRTGLMNTEAFF. In nucleotides, the CDR3 is TGTGCTTCACGGACGGGACTCATGAACACTGAAGCTTTCTTT. Supplemented by reference TRBV12-5 and TRBJ1-1, the full variable domain reads DARVTQTPRHKVTEMGQEVTMRCQPILGHNTVFWYRQTMMQGLELLAYFRNRAPLDDSGMPKDRFSAEMPDATLATLKIQPSEPRDSAVYFCASRTGLMNTEAFFGQGTRLTVV.

Turning to this clone: One junction end disagrees with the germline gene, perhaps due to a read error. V is TRBV10-2 and J is TRBJ1-6; maybe TRBD1 (6 bases). Germline CDR1 and CDR2: WSHSY and SAAADI. The CDR3 is made up of 15 amino acids. For the CDR3, the DNA is TGCGCCAGCATGCATGGACAGACCTATAATTCACCCCCCCACTTT. It specifies CASMHGQTYNSPPHF.

The chain joins TRBV28 to TRBJ2-5; 9 bases map to TRBD1. CDR3 length: 15 residues. With V trimmed by 5 bases and J by 4 bases, 8 bases remained unmatched. Germline lookup yields CDR1 MDHEN and CDR2 SYDVKM. This CDR3 is CASSVYRGQGETQYF. Written as DNA, the CDR3 is TGTGCCAGCAGTGTGTACAGGGGGCAGGGAGAGACCCAGTACTTC.

This clone was counted once. It may be a read error: a sequence one base away is much more abundant. This sequence joins TRBV11-2 and TRBJ2-5; 7 bases match TRBD2. V dropped 3 bases and J dropped 2; count of bases not matched to a gene: 0. Germline V gene lookup returns CDR1 SGHAT and CDR2 FQNNGV. CDR3 length: 13 amino acids. CDR3 amino acids: CASSFSGQETQYF. The CDR3 nucleotides read TGTGCCAGCAGCTTTAGCGGGCAAGAGACCCAGTACTTC. The full variable domain, its missing parts supplied by reference TRBV11-2 and TRBJ2-5, is EAGVAQSPRYKIIEKRQSVAFWCNPISGHATLYWYQQILGQGPKLLIQFQNNGVVDDSQLPKDRFSAERLKGVDSTLKIQPAKLEDSAVYLCASSFSGQETQYFGPGTRLLVL.

The chain couples TRBV4-1 to TRBJ1-2; 8 bases align to TRBD1. Germline V gives CDR1 MGHRA, CDR2 YSYEKL. Germline trimming cut 1 base from V and 8 bases from J; bases unmatched to any gene: 12. CDR3 length: 16 residues. In DNA form, the CDR3 reads TGCGCCAGCAGCCAAGTGAGGGCTCAGGGGGCGTCGGGCTACACCTTC. Translation gives CASSQVRAQGASGYTF.

The chain links TRBV4-1 to TRBJ2-1; 12 nucleotides agree with TRBD2. With 5 bases clipped from V and 9 bases from J, the junction kept 14 bases outside the gene matches. This CDR3 comprises 17 residues. From germline, CDR1 is MGHRA and CDR2 YSYEKL. The CDR3 reads CASSSRLTSGSRIEQFF. The CDR3 bases are TGCGCCAGCAGCTCGCGCCTGACTAGCGGGAGTAGGATTGAGCAGTTCTTC.

The chain joins TRBV7-9 to TRBJ1-5; the match to TRBD1 covers 8 bases. Germline V gives CDR1 SEHNR, CDR2 FQNEAQ (reference sequence). This CDR3 is built from 15 residues. V lost 5 bases and J lost 0; bases outside the gene matches: 3. In DNA form, the CDR3 reads TGTGCCAGCAGCACCGGGACAGGTAGCAATCAGCCCCAGCATTTT. Translated: CASSTGTGSNQPQHF.

J is TRBJ2-7 and V is TRBV11-2; tentatively, D is TRBD2 (6 bases). CDR1 and CDR2 from the germline V gene are SGHAT and FQNNGV. Trimming took off 1 base at V and 3 bases at J, with 13 bases between the two ends. CDR3 size: 15 residues. The CDR3 spells CASSLAGSGYYEQYF. CDR3 coding DNA: TGTGCCAGCAGCTTAGCAGGTAGCGGTTACTACGAGCAGTACTTC.

This clone was found once. The chain links TRBV5-4 to TRBJ2-7; maybe TRBD1 (6 bases). Germline lookup yields CDR1 SGHNT and CDR2 YYREEE (reference sequence). The V end was cut by 4 bases, the J end by 0 bases, with 17 bases between. The CDR3 sequence is 16 residues long. The CDR3 region is CASSIPGTSSSYEQYF. For the CDR3, the DNA is TGTGCCAGCAGCATTCCCGGGACAAGTTCCTCCTACGAGCAGTACTTC.

This clone turned up a few times. The rearrangement uses TRBV19 and TRBJ2-7, with 8 positions matching TRBD1. Germline values: CDR1 LNHDA, CDR2 SQIVND (reference sequence). J was trimmed by 2 bases and V by 2 bases; bases with no gene match: 5. CDR3 length equals 15 residues. In DNA, the CDR3 is TGTGCCAGTAGTATACGACCAGGGGGCCCCTACGAGCAGTACTTC. Its protein product is CASSIRPGGPYEQYF.

The chain links TRBV18 to TRBJ2-1; 12 nucleotides align to TRBD2. CDR1 is KGHSH, CDR2 LQKENI, per germline. The trim removed 1 base at V and 3 bases at J, leaving 13 bases unmatched. There are 20 residues in the CDR3. The chain's CDR3 is CASSPLSLAGGRAGYNEQFF. The CDR3 nucleotides are TGTGCCAGCTCACCACTTTCACTAGCGGGAGGAAGGGCGGGCTACAATGAGCAGTTCTTC.

The chain carries TRBV7-2 and TRBJ1-3; possible D gene TRBD1, 6 bases. Germline CDR1 is SGHTA and CDR2 is FQGNSA. V lost 3 bases and J lost 0, with 12 bases in between. This CDR3 is 16 amino acids long. The CDR3 reads CASSFLGASSGNTIYF. The CDR3 bases are TGTGCCAGCAGCTTTCTGGGGGCTAGCTCTGGAAACACCATATATTTT. Variable domain in full (rest from reference TRBV7-2 and TRBJ1-3): GAGVSQSPSNKVTEKGKDVELRCDPISGHTALYWYRQSLGQGLEFLIYFQGNSAPDKSGLPSDRFSAERTGGSVSTLTIQRTQQEDSAVYLCASSFLGASSGNTIYFGEGSWLTVV.

This clone was detected only a few times. The chain links TRBV29-1 to TRBJ2-7, with D maybe TRBD1 (7 bases). CDR1 and CDR2 from the germline V gene are SQVTM and ANQGSEA. This CDR3 has 12 residues. V gave up 7 bases and J gave up 2 bases, with 12 bases separating them. In DNA form, the CDR3 reads TGCAGCGCGCGGGACAGTCCCTACGAGCAGTACTTC. Translation gives CSARDSPYEQYF.